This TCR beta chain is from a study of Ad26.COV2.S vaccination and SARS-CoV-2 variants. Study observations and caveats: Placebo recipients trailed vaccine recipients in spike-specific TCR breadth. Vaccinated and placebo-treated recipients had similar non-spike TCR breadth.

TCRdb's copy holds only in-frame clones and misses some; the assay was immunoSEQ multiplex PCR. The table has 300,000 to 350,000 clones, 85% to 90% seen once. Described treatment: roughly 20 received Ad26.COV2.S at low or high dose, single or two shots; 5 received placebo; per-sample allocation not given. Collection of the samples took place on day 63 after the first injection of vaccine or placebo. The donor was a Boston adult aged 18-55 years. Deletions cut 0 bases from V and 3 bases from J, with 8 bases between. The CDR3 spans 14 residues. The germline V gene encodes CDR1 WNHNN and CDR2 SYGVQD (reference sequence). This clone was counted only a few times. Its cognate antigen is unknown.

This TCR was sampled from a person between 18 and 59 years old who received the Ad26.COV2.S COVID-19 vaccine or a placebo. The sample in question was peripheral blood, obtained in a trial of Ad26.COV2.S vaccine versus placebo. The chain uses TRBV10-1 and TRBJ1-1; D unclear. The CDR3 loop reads CASSESEVDTEAFF. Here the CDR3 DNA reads TGCGCCAGCAGTGAGTCGGAGGTTGACACTGAAGCTTTCTTT.